This T cell receptor beta chain was recovered during a study of regulatory T cells in long-lasting Graves disease. This clonotype was counted many times. Specified time point: newly diagnosed GD, antithyroid drugs for less than 3 months. From PBMCs, RNA was extracted and then used to make the TCR library. As collected, the peripheral blood samples measured about 9.6 milliliters each and went into EDTA tubes. Arm-PCR of CDR3 regions and iRepertoire HTBI primers were the basis on which TCR beta libraries were built. TCRdb analysed the multiplex PCR reads with MiXCR anew, one entry per CDR3 protein. The table lists more than 400,000 distinct CDR3 sequences, 15% to 20% of them singletons. With 2 bases removed from V and 4 bases from J, the gap between germline ends came to 9 bases. The germline V gene encodes CDR1 MDHEN and CDR2 SYDVKM. The CDR3 loop spans 14 amino acids. This same sample was also part of a study on T cells in Graves' hyperthyroidism and ophthalmopathy. As reported in that work: Patients with uncontrolled infections, other autoimmune diseases, pregnancy or lactation were excluded. First-round RT-PCR of the TCR CDR3 relied on the HTBI primer set.

The TCR was taken from a man aged 40-49 years with Graves disease. Sample: peripheral blood mononuclear cells (PBMCs), taken at new diagnosis, from a patient treated with antithyroid drugs. The V call is TRBV28, the J call TRBJ1-5; D is unclear. The CDR3 nucleotides read TGTGCCAGCAGTTTAAAGAACCGGAATCAGCCCCAGCATTTT. It is translated as CASSLKNRNQPQHF.